This T cell receptor (beta chain) was sequenced for a study of a mutant IDH1 vaccine in newly diagnosed glioma. Turning to the study itself: Vaccine dosing followed radiotherapy by 4-6 weeks, or accompanied temozolomide cycles. Most patients had received both radiotherapy and temozolomide, the prior options being radiotherapy, temozolomide, or both. Mean patient age was around 40 years; roughly 62% were male and approximately 38% female.

Documented time point: week 23, last vaccination. Vaccination used 300 ug of mutant IDH1 20-mer peptide per dose, with topical imiquimod. As concerns this clone: Its antigen is unidentified.

The CDR3 consists of 15 residues. CDR1 and CDR2 (germline): LNHDA, SQIVND (reference sequence). The junction had 9 bases not matched to a gene; V was cut back by 5 bases and J by 6 bases. Profiling relied on immunoSEQ multiplex PCR, and the TCRdb table lists in-frame clones only, not all of them. The table includes under 45,000 clones, about 75% detected once. Sequencing used PBMCs, obtained from a glioma patient whose treatment included an IDH1 peptide vaccine. This clonotype originated in a man aged 45 to 65 with glioma. The rearrangement uses TRBV19 and TRBJ1-4, with TRBD1 matching over 7 bases. The CDR3: CASSSRTGGDEKLFF. In nucleotides, the CDR3 is TGTGCCAGTAGTTCCCGGACAGGAGGGGATGAAAAACTGTTTTTT.